A selection of T cell receptor beta chains follows, all from one sample in a study of radiation and T cells in renal cell carcinoma. Method: immunoSEQ multiplex PCR; TCRdb's copy keeps in-frame clones and lacks some. The sample lists 95,000 or so clones, 80% to 90% occurring once. The specimen was blood, collected from a patient whose treatment included radiotherapy and nephrectomy. The receptors were sampled from a man aged 45-60 years with renal cell carcinoma. Each CDR3 is given with its conserved first and last residue. The D gene is left open where the match is weak. Expanded clones get a size class; other rows say once, few or many, or leave the size out.

CDR3aa,CDR3nt,abundance,len,d_gene,v_gene,j_gene
CASSVKYSGANVLTF,TGCGCCAGCAGTGTGAAATACTCTGGGGCCAACGTCCTGACTTTC,-,15,-,TRBV10-1,TRBJ2-6
CASSWLRGGIGNIQYF,TGTGCCAGCAGCTGGCTCCGAGGGGGAATCGGGAACATTCAGTACTTC,-,16,-,TRBV7-2,TRBJ2-4
CASSLVVNEKLFF,TGTGCCAGCAGCTTGGTGGTGAATGAAAAACTGTTTTTT,-,13,-,TRBV5-5,TRBJ1-4
CASSVGTSGRARVEQYF,TGTGCCAGCAGCGTTGGGACTAGCGGGAGGGCCAGGGTCGAGCAGTACTTC,once,17,TRBD2,TRBV5-4,TRBJ2-7
CASRGDGGGANVLTF,TGTGCCAGCAGAGGGGACGGTGGAGGGGCCAACGTCCTGACTTTC,-,15,-,TRBV6-6,TRBJ2-6
CASSSRLESYEQYF,TGCGCCAGCAGCTCGCGACTAGAATCCTACGAGCAGTACTTC,-,14,-,TRBV5-1,TRBJ2-7
CSAVGQNTGELFF,TGCAGCGCCGTAGGACAGAACACCGGGGAGCTGTTTTTT,-,13,-,TRBV29-1,TRBJ2-2
CASLMNSNQPQHF,TGTGCCAGTCTGATGAATAGCAATCAGCCCCAGCATTTT,-,13,-,TRBV2,TRBJ1-5
CASSQTGGFEETQYF,TGTGCCAGCAGCCAAACAGGGGGTTTCGAAGAGACCCAGTACTTC,-,15,TRBD1,TRBV4-2,TRBJ2-5
CASSSEPEDTQYF,TGTGCCAGCAGCTCAGAACCCGAGGATACGCAGTATTTT,few,13,-,TRBV11-2,TRBJ2-3